A single sample is the source of the 8 T cell receptor beta chains below, sequenced in a study of cytomegalovirus exposure and HLA in healthy donors. PCR employed 60 Vbeta and 13 Jbeta primers. Generated by immunoSEQ multiplex PCR, the TCRdb table keeps only in-frame clones and is missing some. This table holds around 110,000 clones, over 8% found once. The sample was PBMCs. The receptors stem from a young man in good health and CMV-seronegative.

About this clone: Other DNA sequences in the same sample also yield this CDR3. V and J are TRBV7-9 and TRBJ2-1, with D possibly matching TRBD2 (5 bases). The V gene lost 5 bases and the J gene lost 6 bases, with 11 bases spanning the gap. This CDR3 has 13 residues. CDR1 and CDR2 (germline): SEHNR, FQNEAQ (reference sequence). In nucleotides, the CDR3 is TGTGCCAGCAGCCTGGCAGGAGGCAATGAGCAGTTCTTC. This gives the protein CASSLAGGNEQFF.

This rearrangement joins TRBV7-2 to TRBJ2-3; unclear D gene. Germline CDR1 and CDR2: SGHTA and FQGNSA. This CDR3 has 16 amino acids. The ends were cut back, 6 bases at V and 1 base at J, with 17 bases in the middle. DNA of the CDR3: TGTGCCAGCAGTTTTCAAAGGCGGAAAGGCACAGATACGCAGTATTTT. Amino acids: CASSFQRRKGTDTQYF.

The genes are TRBV21-1 and TRBJ1-5; TRBD1 is the table's D call, not checked against the DNA. TRBV21-1 represents a pseudogene. The CDR3 is 16 amino acids. CDR3 in DNA: TGTGCCAGCAGCAAAGGTCTGGACAGGGGCAATCAGCCCCAGCATTTT. It is translated as CASSKGLDRGNQPQHF.

There are a few counts of this clone. This sequence joins TRBV5-4 and TRBJ2-2, with no clear D. From germline, CDR1 is SGHNT and CDR2 YYREEE (reference sequence). The germline V and J ends were trimmed by 4 bases and 0 bases, with 13 bases remaining between them. This CDR3 has 16 amino acids. In DNA, the CDR3 is TGTGCCAGCAGCCCAATCCAGGCTACGAACACCGGGGAGCTGTTTTTT. Residues: CASSPIQATNTGELFF.

The rearrangement links TRBV7-2 to TRBJ2-7; D perhaps matches TRBD2 (6 bases). Trimming stripped 5 bases from V and 6 bases from J, with 23 bases between. The germline V gene has CDR1 SGHTA and CDR2 FQGNSA. The CDR3 contains 16 residues. CDR3 DNA sequence: TGTGCCAGCAGCGGTAGGGCGGGGCACGTGCCCCCCGAGCAGTACTTC. Protein: CASSGRAGHVPPEQYF.

The chain links TRBV27 to TRBJ1-2; D ambiguous. The CDR3 is made up of 12 amino acids. CDR1 is MNHEY, CDR2 SMNVEV, per germline (reference sequence). Trimming pared 11 bases from V and 4 bases from J, leaving 14 bases between. The chain's CDR3 is CASRGNIYGYTF. The CDR3 DNA is TGTGCCTCCAGAGGTAACATCTATGGCTACACCTTC.

The genes are TRBV27 and TRBJ2-7; TRBD1 aligns across 7 bases. The CDR3 is 13 amino acids. J gave up 1 base and V 3 bases, and 0 bases lay outside the gene matches. The germline V gene has CDR1 MNHEY and CDR2 SMNVEV (reference sequence). CDR3 sequence (DNA): TGTGCCAGCAGTTTGACAGGGTCCTACGAGCAGTACTTC. This encodes CASSLTGSYEQYF.

V usage is TRBV18 and J usage is TRBJ2-7; D may be TRBD1 (6 bases). V was trimmed by 1 base and J by 1 base, leaving 8 bases between them. The germline gives CDR1 KGHSH, CDR2 LQKENI. The CDR3 extends over 14 amino acids. CDR3 bases: TGTGCCAGCTCACCACGAGACAGGTCCTACGAGCAGTACTTC. Translation: CASSPRDRSYEQYF.